Below, one T cell receptor beta chain is given with its context. The V gene lost 7 bases and the J gene lost 4 bases, with 16 bases spanning the gap. This CDR3 comprises 14 residues. Germline CDR1 and CDR2: LNHDA and SQIVND (reference sequence). This specimen comes from a study of blood T cell repertoires in COVID-19. Study-level information: Some COVID-19 samples were acute and others convalescent; all came from the United States, Italy and Spain.

Authors' methods: Scientists estimated how many nucleated cells there were by amplifying reference gene primers. The repertoire was sequenced with immunoSEQ multiplex PCR; TCRdb's copy has only in-frame clones and lacks some. D and trimming were read from the DNA, whereas the V and J calls and clone size are those reported in that table. The data show roughly 190,000 clones, about four fifths seen once. This clonotype was obtained from a man aged 55 to 70 with acute or convalescent COVID-19. The V gene is TRBV19, the J gene TRBJ1-2; D is unclear. The sample consisted of peripheral blood. As DNA, the CDR3 is TGTGCCAGTACTCAGGTCCGAAGGCCCTATGGCTACACCTTC. Translation: CASTQVRRPYGYTF.